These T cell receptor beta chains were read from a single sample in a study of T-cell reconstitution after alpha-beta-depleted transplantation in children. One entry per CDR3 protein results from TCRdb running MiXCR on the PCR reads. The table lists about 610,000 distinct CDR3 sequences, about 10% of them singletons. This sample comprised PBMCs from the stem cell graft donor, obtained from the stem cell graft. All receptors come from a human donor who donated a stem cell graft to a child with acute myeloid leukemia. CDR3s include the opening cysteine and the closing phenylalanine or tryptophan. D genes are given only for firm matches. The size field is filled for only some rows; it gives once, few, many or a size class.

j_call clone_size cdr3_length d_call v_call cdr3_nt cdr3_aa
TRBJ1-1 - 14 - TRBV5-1 TGCGCCAGCAGCTCACCGGGGCTTGTCACTGAAGCTTTCTTT CASSSPGLVTEAFF
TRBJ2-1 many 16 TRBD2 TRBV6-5 TGTGCCAGCAGTTACACAACTAGCGGGAGAGGCAATGAGCAGTTCTTC CASSYTTSGRGNEQFF
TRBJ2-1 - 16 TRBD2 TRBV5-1 TGCGCCAGCAGCCTGGGACTAGCGGGAGCTCGCAGGGAGCAGTTCTTC CASSLGLAGARREQFF
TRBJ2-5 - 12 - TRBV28 TGTGCCAGCAGTCCTGGGGCGGCGACCCAGTACTTC CASSPGAATQYF
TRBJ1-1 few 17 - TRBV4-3 TGCGCCAGCAGCCAAGAGGGCCCAGGGACGATGAACACTGAAGCTTTCTTT CASSQEGPGTMNTEAFF
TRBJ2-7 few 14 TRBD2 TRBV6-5 TGTGCCAGCAGTTACTCGACCTGGGGGGGCGAGCAGTACTTC CASSYSTWGGEQYF
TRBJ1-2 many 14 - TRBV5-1 TGCGCCAGCAGCGGAGGTACTCTGGAGGGTGGCTACACCTTC CASSGGTLEGGYTF
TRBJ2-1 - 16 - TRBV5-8 TGTGCCAGCAGCCCCTCCCCCGGGGCGCTTATGAATGAGCAGTTCTTC CASSPSPGALMNEQFF
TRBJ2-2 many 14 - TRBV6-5 TGTGCCAGCAGTCCCCCCCCGAACACCGGGGAGCTGTTTTTT CASSPPPNTGELFF
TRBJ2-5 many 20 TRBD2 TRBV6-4 TGTGCCAGCAGTGACTCGTTGGTTGATCCGGCGGGGGGAACCCAAGAGACCCAGTACTTC CASSDSLVDPAGGTQETQYF
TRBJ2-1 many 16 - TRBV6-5 TGTGCCAGCAGTTACCCGAAACGGCGAACTAACAATGAGCAGTTCTTC CASSYPKRRTNNEQFF
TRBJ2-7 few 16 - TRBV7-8 TGTGCCAGCAGCTTAGTCTTCCCGGACACCTCCTACGAGCAGTACTTC CASSLVFPDTSYEQYF
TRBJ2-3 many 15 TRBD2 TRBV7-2 TGTGCCAGCAACCTACTAGCGGGGATAACAGATACGCAGTATTTT CASNLLAGITDTQYF
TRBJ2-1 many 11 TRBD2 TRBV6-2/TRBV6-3 TGTGCCAGCATCAAAGCGGGGGAGCAGTTCTTC CASIKAGEQFF
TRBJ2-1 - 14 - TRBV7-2 TGTGCCAGCAGCTTAGGCGGGACTTCTCGGGAGCAGTTCTTC CASSLGGTSREQFF
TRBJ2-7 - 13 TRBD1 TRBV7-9 TGTGCCGTCAGGGGACAGGGTTCCTACGAGCAGTACTTC CAVRGQGSYEQYF
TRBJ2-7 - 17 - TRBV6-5 TGTGCCAGCAGTTACTGGTCCCCTGGGGAAGCCTACTACGAGCAGTACTTC CASSYWSPGEAYYEQYF
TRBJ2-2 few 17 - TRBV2 TGTGCCAGCAGTGAAGCGCTTCCGGGGCAAAGCACCGGGGAGCTGTTTTTT CASSEALPGQSTGELFF
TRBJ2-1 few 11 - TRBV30 TGTGCCTGGAGAACCTTAAGTAGACAGTTCTTC CAWRTLSRQFF
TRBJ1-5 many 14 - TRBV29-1 TGCAGCGTTGCAGGGAATGATGGCAATCAGCCCCAGCATTTT CSVAGNDGNQPQHF
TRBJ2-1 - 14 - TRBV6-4 TGTGCCAGCAGCCCGGGACACCCGGACAATGAGCAGTTCTTC CASSPGHPDNEQFF
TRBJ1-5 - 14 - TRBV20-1 TGCAGTGCTACCCTCTTGGACCACAATCAGCCCCAGCATTTT CSATLLDHNQPQHF
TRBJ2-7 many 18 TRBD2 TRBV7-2 TGTGCCAGCAGCTACGGACTAGCGGGAGGGCAAGGTAGAGGCGAGCAGTACTTC CASSYGLAGGQGRGEQYF
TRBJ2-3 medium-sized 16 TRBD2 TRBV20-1 TGCAGTGCTAGTACCTATGCGGGAGGGAGCACAGATACGCAGTATTTT CSASTYAGGSTDTQYF
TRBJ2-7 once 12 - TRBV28 TGTGCCAGCAGTTCGGGGGGCCGCGAGCAGTACTTC CASSSGGREQYF
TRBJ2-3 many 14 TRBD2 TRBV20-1 TGCAGTGCTAGAGATACTAGCGGCACAGATACGCAGTATTTT CSARDTSGTDTQYF
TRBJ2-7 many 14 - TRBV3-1 TGTGCCAGCAGCCAAGTAGGTCCCGAGGGGGAGCAGTACTTC CASSQVGPEGEQYF
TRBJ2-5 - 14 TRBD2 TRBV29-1 TGCAGCGTTGATACTAGCGGGGGCGCAGAGACCCAGTACTTC CSVDTSGGAETQYF